This TCR beta chain stems from a study of T cells in Graves' hyperthyroidism and ophthalmopathy. TCR beta CDR3 regions were amplified from RNA. The study used the HTBI primer set for a first-round RT-PCR of the TCR CDR3. Each CDR3 protein gets one entry after TCRdb re-called the multiplex PCR reads with MiXCR. This sample has over 150,000 distinct CDR3 sequences, with around a sixth found just once. J was trimmed by 1 base and V by 2 bases; bases with no gene match: 3. CDR3 length: 15 residues. In this sample, this clonotype turned up many times. This receptor was identified in a woman in her 50s with Graves' hyperthyroidism. The gene calls are TRBV12-3 or TRBV12-4 and TRBJ2-7; 9 positions agree with TRBD1. The sample comprised blood. CDR3 sequence (DNA): TGTGCCAGCAGTTTAAGGGACAGGGCATCCTACGAGCAGTACTTC. Encoded protein: CASSLRDRASYEQYF.